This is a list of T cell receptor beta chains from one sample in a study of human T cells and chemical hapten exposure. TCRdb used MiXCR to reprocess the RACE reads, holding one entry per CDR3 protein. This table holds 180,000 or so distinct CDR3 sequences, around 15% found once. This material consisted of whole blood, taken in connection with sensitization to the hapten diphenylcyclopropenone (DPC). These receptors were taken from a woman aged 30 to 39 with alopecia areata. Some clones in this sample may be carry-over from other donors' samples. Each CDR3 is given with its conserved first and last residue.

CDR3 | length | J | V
CASSFGLAGLNEQFF | 15 | TRBJ2-1 | TRBV5-1
CASSPISLGAANEKLFF | 17 | TRBJ1-4 | TRBV18
CASSWGQGAYEQYF | 14 | TRBJ2-7 | TRBV6-5
CASSARDSTGELFF | 14 | TRBJ2-2 | TRBV7-9
CASKEQGATGELFF | 14 | TRBJ2-2 | TRBV2
CASSQDSFSYEQYF | 14 | TRBJ2-7 | TRBV3-1
CSARDTPGQGAARPGELFF | 19 | TRBJ2-2 | TRBV20-1
CASSSQRDEKLFF | 13 | TRBJ1-4 | TRBV7-2
CASSEYNTEAFF | 12 | TRBJ1-1 | TRBV25-1
CASSDWRLAGRTGELFF | 17 | TRBJ2-2 | TRBV2
CASTNPEGQGTNTGELFF | 18 | TRBJ2-2 | TRBV28
CASSILGATNEKLFF | 15 | TRBJ1-4 | TRBV19
CASSQVRIGGGETQYF | 16 | TRBJ2-5 | TRBV7-2
CASSELEETQYF | 12 | TRBJ2-5 | TRBV2
CASSVVDRGNEQFF | 14 | TRBJ2-1 | TRBV9
CASSRGNEQYF | 11 | TRBJ2-7 | TRBV19
CASSLGEGLYEQYF | 14 | TRBJ2-7 | TRBV5-4
CASSEWGNNQPQHF | 14 | TRBJ1-5 | TRBV25-1
CASSVEGGSPLHF | 13 | TRBJ1-6 | TRBV5-1
CASKSRAYEQYF | 12 | TRBJ2-7 | TRBV10-2
CASSQGDRDNEKLFF | 15 | TRBJ1-4 | TRBV4-2
CASRRSAGYGYTF | 13 | TRBJ1-2 | TRBV6-2/TRBV6-3
CASSQEISTDTQYF | 14 | TRBJ2-3 | TRBV3-1
CSSKTGGTGELFF | 13 | TRBJ2-2 | TRBV29-1
CASSPIGTGTRSPLHF | 16 | TRBJ1-6 | TRBV3-1
CASSLGGMPGYNEQFF | 16 | TRBJ2-1 | TRBV5-1
CASRRGPDTEAFF | 13 | TRBJ1-1 | TRBV7-2
CASSNFGGWTEAFF | 14 | TRBJ1-1 | TRBV27
CASSLSSRGISEAFF | 15 | TRBJ1-1 | TRBV28
CASSQDLAARGPQHF | 15 | TRBJ1-5 | TRBV4-1
CASAYSLGYEQYF | 13 | TRBJ2-7 | TRBV18
CSVDKGPVGYTF | 12 | TRBJ1-2 | TRBV29-1
CASRHRTGQETQYF | 14 | TRBJ2-5 | TRBV5-1
CASSFNRDYSGANVLTF | 17 | TRBJ2-6 | TRBV28
CASSPMDRAATGELFF | 16 | TRBJ2-2 | TRBV7-6
CASSQGLRLAGEQYF | 15 | TRBJ2-7 | TRBV4-3
CASSPQMDRGPYEQYF | 16 | TRBJ2-7 | TRBV18
CASNYYTGNTEAFF | 14 | TRBJ1-1 | TRBV6-2/TRBV6-3
CASSLGAQRNTEAFF | 15 | TRBJ1-1 | TRBV7-9
CASSSGQGRLTEAFF | 15 | TRBJ1-1 | TRBV7-8
CASRLAGGSPYEQYF | 15 | TRBJ2-7 | TRBV28
CSAEGQMNTEAFF | 13 | TRBJ1-1 | TRBV29-1
CASSQDRASGATDTQYF | 17 | TRBJ2-3 | TRBV4-3
CASRPGTDYYEQYF | 14 | TRBJ2-7 | TRBV27
CASSPRPGWDTEAFF | 15 | TRBJ1-1 | TRBV27
CASSPGQGSNYGYTF | 15 | TRBJ1-2 | TRBV9
CAWDRSVGNTIYF | 13 | TRBJ1-3 | TRBV30
CATSDFPNTGELFF | 14 | TRBJ2-2 | TRBV24-1
CASSFGQSTDTQYF | 14 | TRBJ2-3 | TRBV12-3/TRBV12-4
CASSELTGGRRTEAFF | 16 | TRBJ1-1 | TRBV10-2